The entry below describes one T cell receptor beta chain. This sample is part of a study of blood T cell repertoires in COVID-19. The assay was immunoSEQ multiplex PCR, and TCRdb's table has in-frame clones only and misses some. The sample comprises about 190,000 clones, roughly 90% of which are singletons, and approximately 6.7% rests with the top ten. The V gene end was trimmed by 2 bases and the J gene end by 3 bases; junction bases not matched to a gene: 1. CDR1 and CDR2 (germline): SGHNT, YYREEE (reference sequence). The CDR3 covers 15 residues. This receptor was taken from a man between 35 and 55 years old with acute or convalescent COVID-19. The V and J genes are TRBV5-4 and TRBJ2-2, with 10 bases identical to TRBD2. Sample: peripheral blood. Here the CDR3 DNA reads TGTGCCAGCAGCTTAGCGGGGGGGGACACCGGGGAGCTGTTTTTT. Translation gives CASSLAGGDTGELFF.